These 16 T cell receptor beta chains came from one sample sequenced in a study of CD4 T cells in relation to SARS-CoV-2 and coronaviruses. Only in-frame clones appear in the TCRdb table, and some are missing; sequencing was by immunoSEQ multiplex PCR. Of 25,000 or so clones in the sample, roughly 76% were seen once. CD4+ T cells from unexposed donors were obtained before the COVID-19 pandemic (2011-2018). The cells were cultured for around ten days before CD4+ T cells were isolated. These receptors are not linked to any known antigen. Sequenced material: CD4+ T cells from PBMCs, cultured in vitro. These receptors came from a human donor in good health.

A few counts support this clone. V and J are TRBV20-1 and TRBJ2-1; no firm D call. This CDR3 has 11 amino acids. The V end lost 6 bases, the J end lost 6 bases, and 9 bases lay between the germline ends. Germline values: CDR1 DFQATT, CDR2 SNEGSKA (reference sequence). CDR3: CSAGPSNEQFF. The DNA of the CDR3 is TGCAGTGCAGGTCCAAGCAATGAGCAGTTCTTC.

The chain carries TRBV7-9 and TRBJ1-3, with D possibly matching TRBD1 (5 bases). The CDR3 sequence is 13 residues long. Germline V gives CDR1 SEHNR, CDR2 FQNEAQ (reference sequence). The ends were cut back, 11 bases at V and 0 bases at J, with 11 bases in the middle. CDR3 sequence (DNA): TGTGCCGACAGCCGCTCCTCTGGAAACACCATATATTTT. This translates into CADSRSSGNTIYF.

V usage is TRBV12-5 and J usage is TRBJ2-3; 10 bases align to TRBD2. Germline CDR1 is LGHNT and CDR2 is FRNRAP. With 2 bases clipped from V and 3 bases from J, the junction kept 2 bases outside the gene matches. The CDR3 runs to 15 residues. The CDR3, as DNA: TGTGCTAGTGGTTTGAGTAGCGGGGGGACAGATACGCAGTATTTT. This codes for CASGLSSGGTDTQYF.

The chain couples TRBV20-1 to TRBJ2-3; D uncertain. V gave up 3 bases and J gave up 0 bases, with 10 bases separating them. Germline CDR1 is DFQATT and CDR2 is SNEGSKA (reference sequence). The CDR3 contains 14 residues. CDR3 residues: CSASFLGSTDTQYF. The CDR3 DNA sequence: TGCAGTGCTAGTTTCCTAGGTAGCACAGATACGCAGTATTTT.

This chain connects TRBV11-3 to TRBJ2-7; possible D gene TRBD2, 6 bases. The ends were cut back, 3 bases at V and 3 bases at J, with 12 bases in the middle. CDR3 size: 14 residues. In germline, CDR1 is SGHNT, CDR2 YENEEA. The CDR3 region is CASSFGGGDYEQYF. In DNA form, the CDR3 reads TGTGCCAGCAGCTTTGGGGGAGGCGACTACGAGCAGTACTTC. Looking up the rest from reference TRBV11-3 and TRBJ2-7 gives the full variable domain: EAGVVQSPRYKIIEKKQPVAFWCNPISGHNTLYWYLQNLGQGPELLIRYENEEAVDDSQLPKDRFSAERLKGVDSTLKIQPAELGDSAVYLCASSFGGGDYEQYFGPGTRLTVT.

J is TRBJ1-2 and V is TRBV29-1; 8 bases fit TRBD1. In germline, CDR1 is SQVTM, CDR2 ANQGSEA. The CDR3 length is 12 residues. The trim removed 7 bases at V and 6 bases at J, leaving 7 bases unmatched. Here the CDR3 reads CSALYRGDGYTF. CDR3 DNA: TGCAGCGCCCTATACAGGGGGGATGGCTACACCTTC.

This clone was picked up a small number of times. The J gene is TRBJ1-2, the V gene TRBV4-3, with TRBD1 identical over 7 bases. CDR1 is LGHNA and CDR2 is YSLEER in the germline V gene. V lost 2 bases, J lost 7 bases, and 7 bases stayed unmatched. This CDR3 is 14 amino acids long. CDR3 sequence: CASSQIPGGVGYTF. The DNA for the CDR3 is TGCGCCAGCAGCCAAATACCAGGGGGAGTTGGCTACACCTTC.

This clone appeared a single time. The CDR3 nucleotides read TGTGCCAGCAGCCCGACAGGAAACAATCAGCCCCAGCATTTT. Encoded protein: CASSPTGNNQPQHF. The V call is TRBV3-1 (or the pseudogene TRBV3-2), the J call TRBJ1-5, with a possible D match to TRBD1 (6 bases). With 4 bases removed from V and 3 bases from J, the gap between germline ends came to 10 bases. Germline loops: CDR1 LGHDT, CDR2 YNNKEL (reference sequence). The CDR3 spans 14 residues.

This clone occurred once. The chain couples TRBV19 to TRBJ1-4; 9 bases line up with TRBD1. The V and J ends lost 4 bases and 8 bases, in that order; junction bases with no gene match: 14. Germline V gene sequence: CDR1 LNHDA, CDR2 SQIVND (reference sequence). The CDR3 is 17 amino acids. CDR3 amino acids: CASSKPGQGFSGEKLFF. DNA for the CDR3: TGTGCCAGTAGTAAGCCGGGACAGGGTTTCTCGGGGGAAAAACTGTTTTTT. Full variable domain (remainder filled in from reference TRBV19 and TRBJ1-4): DGGITQSPKYLFRKEGQNVTLSCEQNLNHDAMYWYRQDPGQGLRLIYYSQIVNDFQKGDIAEGYSVSREKKESFPLTVTSAQKNPTAFYLCASSKPGQGFSGEKLFFGSGTQLSVL.

This rearrangement joins TRBV9 to TRBJ2-7; the match to TRBD1 covers 8 bases. This CDR3 spans 16 amino acids. Germline V lookup: CDR1 SGDLS, CDR2 YYNGEE. The ends lost 0 bases at V and 4 bases at J; junction bases unmatched: 9. CDR3 region: CASSVDSGRGRYEQYF. DNA of the CDR3: TGTGCCAGCAGCGTAGACTCGGGCAGGGGGCGATACGAGCAGTACTTC.

In this sample, this clone turned up a few times. The genes are TRBV3-1 (or the pseudogene TRBV3-2) and TRBJ2-1; D is possibly TRBD2 (6 bases). Trimming cost V 4 bases and J 0 bases, with 10 bases left between them. From germline, CDR1 is LGHDT and CDR2 YNNKEL (reference sequence). This CDR3 region has 15 residues. CDR3 DNA: TGTGCCAGCAGCCCCCGGGACTTCTCCTACAATGAGCAGTTCTTC. This codes for CASSPRDFSYNEQFF.

The gene calls are TRBV19 and TRBJ2-7; 14 bases line up with TRBD2. Germline values: CDR1 LNHDA, CDR2 SQIVND (reference sequence). V was pared by 6 bases and J by 4 bases, with 8 bases of the junction left unmatched. The CDR3 has 16 residues. CDR3 coding DNA: TGTGCCAGTAGCATGACTAGCGGGAGGGCCGAGTACGAGCAGTACTTC. As protein: CASSMTSGRAEYEQYF.

The chain has TRBV18 and TRBJ2-5, with a tentative D call TRBD2 (6 bases). CDR1 is KGHSH, CDR2 LQKENI, per germline. The CDR3 runs to 16 residues. The V gene lost 6 bases and the J gene lost 1 base, with 18 bases spanning the gap. The CDR3 coding sequence is TGTGCCAGCTCCTCCTCGCGGCGAGCGGGCCAAGAGACCCAGTACTTC. Translating it yields CASSSSRRAGQETQYF.

The chain is built from TRBV6-5 and TRBJ1-4, with D maybe TRBD1 (6 bases). The germline CDR1 and CDR2 sequences are MNHEY and SVGAGI. This CDR3 has 14 amino acids. The germline V and J ends were trimmed by 6 bases and 8 bases, with 16 bases remaining between them. The CDR3 is CASRPGTQREKLFF. The CDR3, as DNA: TGTGCCAGCAGACCCGGGACACAGCGCGAAAAACTGTTTTTT.

V usage is TRBV19 and J usage is TRBJ2-7, with D perhaps matching TRBD1 or TRBD2 (5 bases each). Trimming took 3 bases from V and 2 from J, leaving 14 bases between them. The CDR3 has 15 amino acids. Germline V gene lookup returns CDR1 LNHDA and CDR2 SQIVND (reference sequence). CDR3 loop: CASSIGPLGAYEQYF. For the CDR3, the DNA is TGTGCCAGTAGTATTGGTCCACTGGGGGCCTACGAGCAGTACTTC.

The chain joins TRBV29-1 to TRBJ2-5; tentatively, D is TRBD1 (6 bases). CDR1 and CDR2 (germline): SQVTM, ANQGSEA. The V end was cut by 7 bases, the J end by 4 bases, with 13 bases between. The CDR3 is 12 amino acids. CDR3 sequence: CSAEQGLETQYF. The CDR3 DNA reads as TGCAGCGCCGAACAGGGTCTAGAGACCCAGTACTTC.